A single T cell receptor (beta chain) is shown here with its context. This clonotype was found many times. Its target antigen remains unknown. No qualities accompany the bases; no much larger clone lies one base away. Hyperthyroidism patients were newly diagnosed, with disease duration under 2 months, and aged 18 to 65 years. The study excluded patients with uncontrolled infections, other autoimmune diseases, pregnancy or lactation. Diagnoses were established on the basis of clinical symptoms, serum thyroxine and TRAb, thyroid ultrasound, and orbital computed tomography. Blood from progressor patients was collected at the time of first diagnosis with hyperthyroidism, before any ophthalmopathy symptoms had appeared. PBMCs were isolated from 7.5 to 10 ml of fresh peripheral blood by Ficoll-Paque density gradient centrifugation. Progressor patients were initially diagnosed with Graves' hyperthyroidism and developed ophthalmopathy during follow-up. Trizol reagent was used to extract total RNA, and RNA quality was then checked on an Agilent 2100 Bioanalyzer.

The sample belongs to a study of T cells in Graves' hyperthyroidism and ophthalmopathy (dated by TCRdb to about 2019). About the full investigation: Peripheral blood was sampled at the time of initial diagnosis, prior to any treatment. To identify distinguishing TCR V-J signatures, a discovery cohort of 90 to 100 patients was used, comprising approximately 40 with Graves' ophthalmopathy and around 57 with stable Graves' hyperthyroidism. An independent validation cohort of around 20 hyperthyroidism patients and 15 or so patients who later progressed to ophthalmopathy tested prospective prediction of ophthalmopathy. For training and testing, the 100 or so patients in the discovery cohort were randomly divided in a 7:3 ratio. In addition, the study compared T-cell repertoires in thyroid tissue and in blood from roughly 6 Graves' hyperthyroidism patients. Once sampling was done, hyperthyroidism patients were given methimazole at a starting dose of 30 mg daily, whereas ophthalmopathy patients were given high-dose intravenous methylprednisolone. The paper describes TCR Vbeta CDR3 sequencing of some 130 peripheral blood samples, made up of roughly 40 ophthalmopathy patients, around 73 hyperthyroidism patients and some 17 progressor patients. What the research found in general, with its limitations: In validation, progression to ophthalmopathy was predicted by the model with around 70% sensitivity and 72.22% specificity, a median of around 6.5 months before onset. In cross-validation, a model built on a 13 V-J signature told ophthalmopathy apart from stable hyperthyroidism with 87.88% sensitivity and about 81% specificity, and in testing the same model reached 80%/75%. Most expanded thyroid clonotypes (frequency above 0.001) were also found in blood, which suggests that blood repertoires may mirror thyroid immune responses. No statistical method was used to fix the sample size in advance, and group allocation was not hidden from the investigators.

At the junction V is shortened by 1 base and J by 0 bases, with 9 bases in between. CDR3 length: 15 amino acids, cysteine to phenylalanine. CDR3 DNA is the only sequence kept; it has 45 bases, read in frame from the first base. The germline V gene yields SGHAT for CDR1 and FQNNGV for CDR2. The TCR beta CDR3 regions were amplified from the RNA transcripts. For the first round of RT-PCR on the TCR CDR3, the HTBI primer set was used together with the Qiagen OneStep RT-PCR kit. A second multiplex PCR round built the libraries, followed by size selection and purification. The libraries were sequenced on an Illumina HiSeq2000 using paired-end 100 bp reads. The paper's processing steps were these. Raw data were processed with SOAPnuke, discarding reads with adapters, uncalled bases, mean Phred below 15, or no exact constant-primer or identifier match. COPE v1.2.5 was used to merge the high-quality paired reads, and each unique nucleotide sequence was defined as a clonotype. MiTCR v1.1 was used to align clonotypes to the IMGT TRBV, TRBD and TRBJ reference segments. The analysis included only V-J combinations with a frequency above 0.0001, which together covered around 99% of the repertoires. A TCS score was defined as the ratio of F50 (clonal expansion) to E x V (chaos), with BLOSUM62-based TCRdist applied between CDR3 peptides within each V-J. Welch's t-statistics and random forest reduced some 510 V-J features to 13, which were used in a naive Bayes classifier (R e1071). TCRdb applied fastp at Q25 and MiXCR to the public reads, then kept only in-frame beta chains. Each entry merges the rows of one CDR3 protein and shows their most common DNA and genes. These V and J calls rely on TCRdb rather than the paper's analysis. The sample table holds under 400,000 distinct CDR3 sequences, of which around 16% were seen once. The ten largest clones represent 28% of the sample.

Recombination connected TRBV11-2 to TRBJ1-2, with the D segment identity uncertain. Sequencing input: blood. The sequence came from a woman between 18 and 29 years old with Graves' hyperthyroidism that later progressed to Graves' ophthalmopathy. The CDR3 protein: CASSLGAGTNYGYTF. Read as DNA, the sequence is TGTGCCAGCAGCTTAGGGGCGGGAACTAACTATGGCTACACCTTC. Reference TRBV11-2 and TRBJ1-2 genes cover what lies past the CDR3, so the full variable domain is EAGVAQSPRYKIIEKRQSVAFWCNPISGHATLYWYQQILGQGPKLLIQFQNNGVVDDSQLPKDRFSAERLKGVDSTLKIQPAKLEDSAVYLCASSLGAGTNYGYTFGSGTRLTVV.